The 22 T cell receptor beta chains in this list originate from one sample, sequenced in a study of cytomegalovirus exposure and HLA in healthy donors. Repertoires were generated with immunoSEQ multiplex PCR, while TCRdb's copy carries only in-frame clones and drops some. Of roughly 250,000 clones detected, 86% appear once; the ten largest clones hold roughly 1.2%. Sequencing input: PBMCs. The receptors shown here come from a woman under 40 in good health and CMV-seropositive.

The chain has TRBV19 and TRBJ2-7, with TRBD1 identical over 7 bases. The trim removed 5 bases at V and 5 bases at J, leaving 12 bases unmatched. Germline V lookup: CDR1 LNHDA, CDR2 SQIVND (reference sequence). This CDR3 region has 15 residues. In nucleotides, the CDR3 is TGTGCCAGTAGTGACCCCCGGGACAGTCAAAACGAGCAGTACTTC. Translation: CASSDPRDSQNEQYF.

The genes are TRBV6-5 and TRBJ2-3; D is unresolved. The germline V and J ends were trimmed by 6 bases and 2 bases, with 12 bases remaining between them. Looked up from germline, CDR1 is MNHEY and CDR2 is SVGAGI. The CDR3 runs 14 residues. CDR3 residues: CASSNSVLTDTQYF. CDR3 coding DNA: TGTGCCAGCAGCAACTCCGTACTCACAGATACGCAGTATTTT.

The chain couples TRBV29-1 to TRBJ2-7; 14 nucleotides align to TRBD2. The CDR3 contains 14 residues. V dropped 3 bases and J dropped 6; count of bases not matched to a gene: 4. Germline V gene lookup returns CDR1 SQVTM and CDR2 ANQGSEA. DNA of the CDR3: TGCAGCGTTGAGGGACTAGCGGGAGCAGGCGAGCAGTACTTC. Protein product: CSVEGLAGAGEQYF.

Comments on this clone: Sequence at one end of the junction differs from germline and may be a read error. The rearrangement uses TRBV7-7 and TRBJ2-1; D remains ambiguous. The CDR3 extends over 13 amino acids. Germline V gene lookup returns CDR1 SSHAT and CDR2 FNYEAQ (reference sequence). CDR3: CASSRTDYNEQFF. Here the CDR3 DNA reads TGTGCTAGCAGTCGTACAGACTACAATGAGCAGTTCTTC. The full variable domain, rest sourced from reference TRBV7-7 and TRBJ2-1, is GAGVSQSPRYKVTKRGQDVTLRCDPISSHATLYWYQQALGQGPEFLTYFNYEAQPDKSGLPSDRFSAERPEGSISTLTIQRTEQRDSAMYRCASSRTDYNEQFFGPGTRLTVL.

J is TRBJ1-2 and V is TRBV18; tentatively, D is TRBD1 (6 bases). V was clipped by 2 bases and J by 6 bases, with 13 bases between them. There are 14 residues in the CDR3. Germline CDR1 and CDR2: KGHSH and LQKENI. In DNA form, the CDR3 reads TGTGCCAGCTCACCAAGTACAGGGCGCGATGGCTACACCTTC. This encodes CASSPSTGRDGYTF.

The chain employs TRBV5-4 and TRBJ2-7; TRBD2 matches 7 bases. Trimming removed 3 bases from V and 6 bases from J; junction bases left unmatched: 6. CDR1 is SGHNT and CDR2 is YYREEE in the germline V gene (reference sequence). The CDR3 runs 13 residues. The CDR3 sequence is CASSSGTMSEQYF. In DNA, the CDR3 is TGTGCCAGCAGCTCGGGGACTATGAGCGAGCAGTACTTC.

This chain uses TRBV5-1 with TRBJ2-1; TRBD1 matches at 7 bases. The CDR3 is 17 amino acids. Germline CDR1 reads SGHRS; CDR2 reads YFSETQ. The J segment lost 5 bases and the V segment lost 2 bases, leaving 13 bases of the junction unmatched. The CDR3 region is CASSFRDAGGLNNEQFF. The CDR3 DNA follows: TGCGCCAGCAGCTTCAGAGATGCAGGGGGTCTCAACAATGAGCAGTTCTTC.

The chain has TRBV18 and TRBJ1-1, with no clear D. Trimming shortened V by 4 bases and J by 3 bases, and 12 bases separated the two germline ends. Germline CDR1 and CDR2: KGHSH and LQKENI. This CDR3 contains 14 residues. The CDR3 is CASSQGGQDTEAFF. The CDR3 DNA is TGTGCCAGCTCACAAGGAGGGCAGGACACTGAAGCTTTCTTT.

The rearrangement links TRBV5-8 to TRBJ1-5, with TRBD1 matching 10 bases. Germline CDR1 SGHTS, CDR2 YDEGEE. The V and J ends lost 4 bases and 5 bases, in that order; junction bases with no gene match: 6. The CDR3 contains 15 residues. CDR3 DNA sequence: TGTGCCAGCAGCAAGAGGACAGGGGGTGATCAGCCCCAGCATTTT. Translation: CASSKRTGGDQPQHF. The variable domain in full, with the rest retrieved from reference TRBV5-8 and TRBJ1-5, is EAGVTQSPTHLIKTRGQQATLRCSPISGHTSVYWYQQALGLGLQFLLWYDEGEERNRGNFPPRFSGRQFPNYSSELNVNALELEDSALYLCASSKRTGGDQPQHFGDGTRLSIL.

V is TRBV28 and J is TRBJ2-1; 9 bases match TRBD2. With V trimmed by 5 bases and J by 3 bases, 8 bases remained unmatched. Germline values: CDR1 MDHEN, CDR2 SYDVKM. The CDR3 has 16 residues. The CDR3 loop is CASSPAGGRGYNEQFF. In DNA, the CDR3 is TGTGCCAGCAGTCCCGCGGGAGGGCGCGGCTACAATGAGCAGTTCTTC. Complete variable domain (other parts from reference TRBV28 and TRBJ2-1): DVKVTQSSRYLVKRTGEKVFLECVQDMDHENMFWYRQDPGLGLRLIYFSYDVKMKEKGDIPEGYSVSREKKERFSLILESASTNQTSMYLCASSPAGGRGYNEQFFGPGTRLTVL.

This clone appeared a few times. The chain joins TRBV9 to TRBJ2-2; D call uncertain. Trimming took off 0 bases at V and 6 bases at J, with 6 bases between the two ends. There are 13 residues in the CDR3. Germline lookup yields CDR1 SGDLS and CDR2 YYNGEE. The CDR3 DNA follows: TGTGCCAGCAGCGTAGTGTCGTCCGGGGAGCTGTTTTTT. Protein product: CASSVVSSGELFF.

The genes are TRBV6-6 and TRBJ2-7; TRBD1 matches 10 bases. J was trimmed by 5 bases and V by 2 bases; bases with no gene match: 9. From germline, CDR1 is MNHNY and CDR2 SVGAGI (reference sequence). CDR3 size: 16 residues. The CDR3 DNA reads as TGTGCCAGCAGTTACGGCCAAGGGACAGGGGATGACGAGCAGTACTTC. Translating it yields CASSYGQGTGDDEQYF.

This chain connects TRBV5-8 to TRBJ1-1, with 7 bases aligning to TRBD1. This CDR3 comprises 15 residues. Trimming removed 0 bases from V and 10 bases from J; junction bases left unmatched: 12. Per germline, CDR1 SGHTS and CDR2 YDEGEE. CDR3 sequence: CASSLGEQGKRRAFF. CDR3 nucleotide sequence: TGTGCCAGCAGCTTGGGGGAACAGGGGAAGCGGCGAGCTTTCTTT.

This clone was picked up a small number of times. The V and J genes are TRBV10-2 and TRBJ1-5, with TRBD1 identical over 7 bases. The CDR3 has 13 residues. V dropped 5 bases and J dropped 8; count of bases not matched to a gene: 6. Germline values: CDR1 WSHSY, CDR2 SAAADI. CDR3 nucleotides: TGCGCCAGCAGTCGAGACAGGGTTGAGCCCCAGCATTTT. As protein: CASSRDRVEPQHF.

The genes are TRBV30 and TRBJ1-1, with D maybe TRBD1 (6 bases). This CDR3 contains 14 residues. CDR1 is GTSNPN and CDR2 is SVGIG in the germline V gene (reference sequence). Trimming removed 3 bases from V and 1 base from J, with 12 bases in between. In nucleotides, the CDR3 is TGTGCCTGGAGCGACACAGGGAAGAACACTGAAGCTTTCTTT. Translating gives CAWSDTGKNTEAFF.

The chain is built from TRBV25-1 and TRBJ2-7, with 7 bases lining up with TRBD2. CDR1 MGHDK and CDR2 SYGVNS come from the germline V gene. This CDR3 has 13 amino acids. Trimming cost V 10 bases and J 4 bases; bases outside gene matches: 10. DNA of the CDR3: TGTGCCACCTGGGGGGAGGGGCGGTACGAGCAGTACTTC. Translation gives CATWGEGRYEQYF.

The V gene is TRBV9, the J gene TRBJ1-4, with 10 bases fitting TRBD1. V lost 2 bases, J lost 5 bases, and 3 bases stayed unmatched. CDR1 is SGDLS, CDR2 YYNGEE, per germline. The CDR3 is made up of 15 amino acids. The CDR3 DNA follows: TGTGCCAGCAGCGTGGACAGGGGGTGGAATGAAAAACTGTTTTTT. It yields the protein CASSVDRGWNEKLFF.

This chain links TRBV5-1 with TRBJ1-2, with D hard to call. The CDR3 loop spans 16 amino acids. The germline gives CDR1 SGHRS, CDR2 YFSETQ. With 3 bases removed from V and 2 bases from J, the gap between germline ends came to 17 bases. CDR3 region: CASSYARHLENYGYTF. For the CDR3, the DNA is TGCGCCAGCAGCTACGCCCGACACCTTGAAAACTATGGCTACACCTTC.

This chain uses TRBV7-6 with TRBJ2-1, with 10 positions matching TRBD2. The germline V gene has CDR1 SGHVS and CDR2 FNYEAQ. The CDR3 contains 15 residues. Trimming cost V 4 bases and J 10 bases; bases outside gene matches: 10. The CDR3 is CASSYQEAGGPEQFF. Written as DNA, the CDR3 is TGTGCCAGCAGCTACCAGGAAGCGGGAGGGCCCGAGCAGTTCTTC.

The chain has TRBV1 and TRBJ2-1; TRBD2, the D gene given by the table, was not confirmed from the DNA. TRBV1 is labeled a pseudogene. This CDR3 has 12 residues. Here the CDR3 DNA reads TGCACCAGCAGCCAAGTTTCGGTTATGCAGTTCTTC. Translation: CTSSQVSVMQFF.

CDR3 residues: CASSLSEYNEQFF. In DNA, the CDR3 is TGTGCCAGCAGTTTATCAGAGTACAATGAGCAGTTCTTC. The rearrangement uses TRBV27 and TRBJ2-1; D ambiguous. CDR3 length: 13 residues. V was trimmed by 0 bases and J by 4 bases, leaving 4 bases between them. Germline CDR1 is MNHEY and CDR2 is SMNVEV (reference sequence).

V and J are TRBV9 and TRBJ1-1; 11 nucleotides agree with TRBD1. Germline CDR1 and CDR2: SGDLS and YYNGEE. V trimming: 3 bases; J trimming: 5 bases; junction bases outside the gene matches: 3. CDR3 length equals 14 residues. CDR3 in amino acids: CASSAGQGETEAFF. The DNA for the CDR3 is TGTGCCAGCAGCGCGGGACAGGGGGAGACTGAAGCTTTCTTT.